Below, one TCR beta chain is given with its context. Its antigen is as yet unknown. Naive CD8 populations comprised CD45RO-negative cells positively selected for CCR7, excluding terminally differentiated effector memory CD45RA+ cells. Donors were healthy HIV-negative adults without recent acute infections or vaccinations. Germline values: CDR1 SGDLS, CDR2 YYNGEE. The ends were cut back, 3 bases at V and 4 bases at J, with 22 bases in the middle. The CDR3 extends over 17 amino acids. Libraries were prepared by immunoSEQ multiplex PCR; TCRdb keeps only in-frame clonotypes and omits some of them. This table has some 2,100,000 clones, approximately 94% appearing once. The sample belongs to a study of shared clonotypes between healthy human individuals. Regarding the study as a whole: Non-shared clonotypes showed lower generation probabilities than clonotypes common to all four donors. Richness estimates generally favored naive over memory subsets.

The sequence derives from a man aged 18 to 30 in good health. Some clones in this sample may be carry-over from other donors' samples. Material: naive CD8+ T cells from PBMCs. The chain carries TRBV9 and TRBJ1-2; perhaps TRBD1 as D (5 bases). CDR3 DNA sequence: TGTGCCAGCAGCGCAGGGACGGGAGGAGGGGTACGCTATGGCTACACCTTC. As protein: CASSAGTGGGVRYGYTF.